This T cell receptor beta chain originates from a study of cytomegalovirus exposure and HLA in healthy donors (dated by TCRdb to the late 2010s). The study in broad terms: In an earlier analysis of 587 of the donors, 276 Gb of sequence data and roughly 100 million unique TCR beta sequences from 150 million to 200 million T cells were reported. Besides the first cohort of 550 to 750 subjects, a separate validation cohort made up of over a hundred different subjects was used. Genome-wide SNP genotypes for about 55% of the 666 donors were used in a later genetic analysis, which treated that subset as a discovery cohort. Alongside the repertoire data, information on donor age, sex, ethnicity and CMV serostatus was compiled. A later analysis re-examined previously published TCR beta repertoires from about 700 donors and added high-resolution HLA genotyping to investigate patterns of TCR occurrence. To predict cytomegalovirus infection status, the study combined high-throughput TCR immunosequencing, statistical association of individual TCRs with disease status, and machine learning. Using immunosequencing, the study profiled T cell repertoires from around 670 subjects and related those repertoires to cytomegalovirus serostatus. Roughly 300 gigabases of sequencing data and 80 million or so unique TCR sequences were included in an early release covering roughly 600 HLA-typed donors. The number of typed donors differed by locus: 629-630 for A, B, C, DRB1 and DQB1; 500 to 550 for DQA1; 600 to 610 for DPA1; and roughly 470 for DPB1. In an earlier analysis of more than 550 of the donors, high-throughput TCR beta sequencing was used to judge whether each TCR beta V gene segment behaved as functional or pseudogenic. Of the roughly 400 genotyped donors, approximately 83% fell in the genetic ancestry cluster associated with self-reported Caucasian donors. Because of strong linkage in the cohort, four or five DR-DQ haplotypes were treated as single units for association and clustering. All discovery cohort repertoires had been generated using a single sequencing platform. The later analysis used no new phenotypic data to find candidate immune exposures, relying instead on TCR beta sequences and their occurrence across donors. The study aimed to test whether cataloging public T cell receptors could reveal signatures of past pathogen exposure. Across around 400 genotyped donors of the cohort, an average of about 240,000 unique TCR beta nucleotide sequences per donor were sequenced, and roughly a sixth of those sequences were non-productive. Both class I and class II loci were covered by HLA typing, at four-digit resolution. Overall study outcomes, separate from this receptor: A later analysis found that most CMV-associated TCR beta chains appeared HLA-restricted, with HLA associations seemingly driven largely by CMV exposure. A cluster of highly shared sequence variants was judged likely to be a technical artifact of the sequencing pipeline. The earlier analysis of 587 of the donors excluded 15 to 20 rarely observed V segments, including chromosome 9 orphons, because counts were too low. Broadly in line with IMGT annotations, most TCR beta V segments showed up in productive rearrangements about 87% or about 30% of the time in an earlier analysis of about 500 of the donors. According to a later analysis, TCR association rates differed among HLA loci, with DRB1 alleles showing the most associated TCRs and HLA-C alleles showing the fewest. Cytomegalovirus status was reported to be diagnosed by the classifier with high specificity and sensitivity in both the original and validation cohorts. A later genetic analysis associated a missense DCLRE1C variant with V-gene and J-gene trimming of TCR beta chains, and an independent cohort replicated the association. Roughly uniform sequencing depth across donors was assumed in presence/absence analyses, although this assumption may not hold. While some public TCRs were present in many individuals, most TCR sequences turned up only very rarely across donors. In a later analysis, HLA-associated TCR beta chains were found to be more clonally expanded and to have lower generation probabilities than equally common non-associated chains. Several of the top co-occurrence clusters appeared to be linked to parvovirus B19, influenza, CMV and Epstein-Barr virus, according to a later analysis. A further reported finding was that TCR beta sequences accurately predicted the HLA-A and HLA-B alleles for most subjects in the first cohort. The 87-base-pair reads could not distinguish some IMGT-functional V segments, including TRBV6-2 and TRBV6-3, so those segments were excluded. A later analysis associated about 17,000 TCR beta sequences with specific HLA alleles at a false discovery rate of 0.05. When HLA alleles, especially DR and DQ, strongly co-occurred, attributing TCR associations to individual alleles was difficult. In vitro tests confirmed that a few of the cytomegalovirus-associated TCR beta chains recognize cytomegalovirus antigens. HLA typing was unavailable for some donors at each locus, so association tests used only the typed subset. CMV serostatus was the only immune exposure information available for the cohort. It was suggested by the authors that the approach could potentially be generalized to other disease states and immunological phenotypes. Linkage disequilibrium might explain the correlated functional status among segregating V segments, but an unknown experimental factor could not be ruled out. The study listed 164 TCR beta chains as associated with cytomegalovirus. According to a later genetic analysis, donors in an Asian-associated ancestry cluster had fewer N-insertions in productive TCRs than the approximately 650-donor mean. In this cohort, only TCR beta chains were sequenced, and detectable features were limited by the absence of alpha or paired-chain data.

As regards this clone: Its antigen specificity is not known. Base-call qualities are not available, and no considerably larger clone is one nucleotide away.

The library was generated by the immunoSEQ multiplex PCR assay. For the multiplex PCR, a mixture combining 60 forward primers for TCR Vbeta segments and 13 reverse primers for TCR Jbeta segments was used. The CDR3 region of rearranged TCR beta genes was amplified from genomic DNA by a multiplex PCR assay. The Illumina HiSeq System was used to sequence the amplified TCR beta libraries as 87-base-pair reads. Concerning the study's data processing: Across the 670 or so repertoires, a later analysis counted 75 million to 90 million unique TCR beta chains, about 10 million of which were shared by at least two donors. To remove PCR and sequencing errors, raw reads were error-corrected and collapsed into unique sequences using a nearest-neighbor algorithm that merged closely related sequences. V, D and J gene segments were assigned by aligning CDR3 sequences to IMGT reference sequences. For a sequence to be retained, at least a six-nucleotide match to both a V gene segment and a J gene segment was required. Rearrangements were called productive when the CDR3 lacked stop codons and stayed in frame with V and J; all others were non-productive. Following IMGT convention, CDR3 was defined as the stretch from the second conserved V-encoded cysteine to the conserved J-encoded phenylalanine. Sequences without an unambiguous match to a single V gene segment were excluded from the earlier analysis of 500 to 700 of the donors. In an earlier analysis of some 590 of the donors, a V segment was called functional when productive rearrangements were above 56.7%, and segregating when the standard deviation between donors exceeded 5%. To diagnose cytomegalovirus status from the catalog of TCR beta chain sequences, a statistical classification framework was built. In a later analysis, TCR nucleotide sequences were compared against IMGT/GENE-DB human TR gene sequences so that V and J genes could be assigned. The TCRdist pipeline was used in a later analysis to assign CDR3 sequences and most-parsimonious VDJ recombination scenarios. A later analysis defined each TCR beta chain by its CDR3 amino acid sequence plus V-gene family, and excluded reads lacking a unique V-gene family. To address suspected cross-contamination and a sequencing artifact, a later analysis removed under 600 highly shared, low-generation-probability nucleotide sequences. A later analysis calculated a clonal expansion index for each public chain from normalized within-repertoire ranks of inferred template counts. In a later analysis, generation probabilities were computed using a VDJ recombination model fitted to out-of-frame rearrangements, and the results were checked against IGoR. In a later analysis, hypergeometric tests were used to score TCR-TCR, TCR-HLA and TCR-CMV co-occurrence, with a repertoire-size bias correction applied to TCR pairs. A later analysis estimated false discovery rates by permuting HLA or CMV assignments 20 times. A later analysis grouped co-occurring TCRs with DBSCAN, adding TCRdist sequence similarity when clustering within HLA-allele-positive subsets. For co-occurrence clustering, repertoires with fewer than 30,000 or more than 120,000 public chains were excluded, along with about five repertoires with anomalous nucleotide sharing. Not all clones reach the TCRdb copy of this immuneACCESS table, which keeps in-frame sequences only. Checked studies attribute under half of the gap to unresolved V genes and leave the rest unexplained. Clonal size and the V and J genes are those of that table, whereas D and trimming came from the DNA. The sample table lists about 190,000 clones, about 81% of them with a count of one. About 4.4% of the sample goes to the ten largest clones.

CDR1 and CDR2 are drawn from the germline V gene: SGHAT, FQNNGV. V and J lose 5 bases and 7 bases, and a span of 17 bases separates them. Inclusive of the bounding cysteine and phenylalanine, the CDR3 is 14 residues long. Of the read, only the CDR3 DNA is kept; its 42 bases are in frame from base 1. In total, about 650 healthy bone marrow donors made up the cohort. Cohort members were all nominally healthy when sampled, although unrecorded immune exposures were likely present. The donor tested CMV seropositive, placing the donor among the 290 or so seropositive members of the cohort. A peripheral blood sample was collected from each donor, and TCR beta sequencing was performed on peripheral blood mononuclear cells. Genomic DNA was extracted from the blood cell samples with the Qiagen DNeasy Blood Extraction Kit.

The rearranged segments are TRBV11-2 and TRBJ2-5; tentative D gene TRBD2, with 6 bases matching. The sequence came from a man younger than 40 in good health and CMV-seropositive. The material sequenced was PBMCs. CDR3 reads: CASSPGSGEGTQYF. The DNA is as follows: TGTGCCAGCAGCCCCGGTTCGGGGGAAGGGACCCAGTACTTC.